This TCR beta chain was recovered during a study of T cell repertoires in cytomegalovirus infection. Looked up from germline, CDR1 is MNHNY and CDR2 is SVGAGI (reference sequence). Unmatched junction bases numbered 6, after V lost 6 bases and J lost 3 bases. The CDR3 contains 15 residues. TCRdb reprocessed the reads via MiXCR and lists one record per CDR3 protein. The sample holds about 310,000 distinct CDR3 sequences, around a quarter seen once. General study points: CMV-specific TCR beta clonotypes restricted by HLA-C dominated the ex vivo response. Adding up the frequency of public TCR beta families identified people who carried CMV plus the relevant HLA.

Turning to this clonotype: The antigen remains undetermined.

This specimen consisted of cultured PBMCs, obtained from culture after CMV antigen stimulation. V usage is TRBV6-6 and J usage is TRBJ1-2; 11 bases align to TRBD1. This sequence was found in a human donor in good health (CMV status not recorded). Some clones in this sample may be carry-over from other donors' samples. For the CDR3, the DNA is TGTGCCAGCAGGCCCGGGACAGGGGGGGACTATGGCTACACCTTC. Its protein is CASRPGTGGDYGYTF.